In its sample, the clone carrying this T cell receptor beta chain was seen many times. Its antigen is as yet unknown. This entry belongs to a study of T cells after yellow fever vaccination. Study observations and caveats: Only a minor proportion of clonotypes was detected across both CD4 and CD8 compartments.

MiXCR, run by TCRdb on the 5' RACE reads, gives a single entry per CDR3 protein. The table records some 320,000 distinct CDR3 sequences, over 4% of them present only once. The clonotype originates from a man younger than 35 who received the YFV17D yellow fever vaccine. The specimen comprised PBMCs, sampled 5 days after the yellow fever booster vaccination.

The CDR3 coding sequence is TGTGCCAGCACGCGAGGAAACTATGGCTACACCTTC. Protein sequence: CASTRGNYGYTF. The chain joins TRBV6-6 to TRBJ1-2, with D uncertain. This CDR3 contains 12 residues. V was pared by 7 bases and J by 2 bases, with 8 bases between. CDR1 MNHNY and CDR2 SVGAGI come from the germline V gene (reference sequence).